This passage covers 9 T cell receptor beta chains from one sample sequenced in a study of blood T cell repertoires in COVID-19. The table came from immunoSEQ multiplex PCR; TCRdb's copy has only in-frame clones and leaves some out. The sample includes 240,000 or so clones, around 86% seen only once; the top ten take about 7.1%. The sequenced sample was peripheral blood. The origin of the receptors is a woman aged 70 to 79 with active or convalescent COVID-19.

The rearrangement uses TRBV29-1 and TRBJ1-1; TRBD1 might be the D (6 bases). The CDR3 contains 14 residues. The germline CDR1 and CDR2 sequences are SQVTM and ANQGSEA. Trimming pared 7 bases from V and 5 bases from J, leaving 20 bases between. The CDR3 DNA reads as TGCAGCGGAAGAACTACAGGGAGGGGGACTGAAGCTTTCTTT. It encodes CSGRTTGRGTEAFF. Drawing the rest from reference TRBV29-1 and TRBJ1-1, the complete variable domain is SAVISQKPSRDICQRGTSLTIQCQVDSQVTMMFWYRQQPGQSLTLIATANQGSEATYESGFVIDKFPISRPNLTFSTLTVSNMSPEDSSIYLCSGRTTGRGTEAFFGQGTRLTVV.

This rearrangement joins TRBV10-3 to TRBJ1-1; 7 positions agree with TRBD1. CDR1 is ENHRY, CDR2 SYGVKD, per germline. After removal of 0 bases from V and 8 bases from J, the junction contained 9 bases not matched to a gene. CDR3 length: 15 residues. CDR3 bases: TGTGCCATCAGTGAGTCCGGGACAGCGTCTTCGGAAGCTTTCTTT. This sequence encodes CAISESGTASSEAFF.

Worth noting for this clone: Other DNA variants within this sample encode the same CDR3. This chain links TRBV18 with TRBJ2-7, with D possibly matching TRBD2 (5 bases). The V gene's germline CDR1 is KGHSH and CDR2 LQKENI. CDR3 size: 14 residues. Between the trimmed V and J ends, which lost 1 base and 0 bases, there was a span of 7 bases. The CDR3 bases are TGTGCCAGCTCACCACAGGGAGTCTCCTACGAGCAGTACTTC. Translating it yields CASSPQGVSYEQYF.

V usage is TRBV23-1 and J usage is TRBJ2-7; no firm D call. TRBV23-1 is an ORF, with its function uncertain. This CDR3 is 14 amino acids long. The V end was cut by 0 bases, the J end by 0 bases, with 6 bases between. Here the CDR3 reads CASSQSGSSYEQYF. CDR3 coding DNA: TGCGCCAGCAGTCAATCTGGCAGCTCCTACGAGCAGTACTTC.

The rearrangement uses TRBV7-9 and TRBJ1-5, with 8 bases that match TRBD1. In germline, CDR1 is SEHNR, CDR2 FQNEAQ (reference sequence). Unmatched junction bases numbered 10, after V lost 3 bases and J lost 0 bases. The CDR3 contains 18 residues. CDR3: CASSFGQGGLYSNQPQHF. The CDR3 nucleotides read TGTGCCAGCAGCTTCGGACAGGGAGGGTTATATAGCAATCAGCCCCAGCATTTT. Based on the CDR3 plus reference TRBV7-9 and TRBJ1-5, the full variable domain is DTGVSQNPRHKITKRGQNVTFRCDPISEHNRLYWYRQTLGQGPEFLTYFQNEAQLEKSRLLSDRFSAERPKGSFSTLEIQRTEQGDSAMYLCASSFGQGGLYSNQPQHFGDGTRLSIL.

This clone was detected only once. The rearrangement uses TRBV4-3 and TRBJ1-2, with TRBD1 identical over 9 bases. Trimming removed 0 bases from V and 4 bases from J; junction bases left unmatched: 6. The CDR3 is 16 amino acids. The germline V gene encodes CDR1 LGHNA and CDR2 YSLEER. The CDR3 bases are TGCGCCAGCAGCCAAGACTACAGGGGGCTCGGCTATGGCTACACCTTC. Translated: CASSQDYRGLGYGYTF.

The chain recombines TRBV6-2 or TRBV6-3 with TRBJ2-1; 8 nucleotides align to TRBD2. The CDR3 length is 14 residues. Trimming at V came to 9 bases and at J to 0 bases, leaving 4 bases not matched to a gene. Germline CDR1 reads MNHEY; CDR2 reads SVGEGT. The CDR3 sequence: CASSGTSSYNEQFF. The CDR3 nucleotides are TGTGCCAGTAGTGGGACTAGCTCCTACAATGAGCAGTTCTTC.

This rearrangement joins TRBV11-2 to TRBJ1-6; no firm D call. Between the trimmed V and J ends, which lost 3 bases and 2 bases, there was a span of 8 bases. This CDR3 has 15 amino acids. The V gene's germline CDR1 is SGHAT and CDR2 FQNNGV. CDR3 sequence: CASSLTATYNSPLHF. The CDR3 DNA reads TGTGCCAGCAGCTTGACTGCTACCTATAATTCACCCCTCCACTTT. Complete variable domain (other parts from reference TRBV11-2 and TRBJ1-6): EAGVAQSPRYKIIEKRQSVAFWCNPISGHATLYWYQQILGQGPKLLIQFQNNGVVDDSQLPKDRFSAERLKGVDSTLKIQPAKLEDSAVYLCASSLTATYNSPLHFGNGTRLTVT.

The chain joins TRBV5-1 to TRBJ2-2; maybe TRBD2 (6 bases). Germline values: CDR1 SGHRS, CDR2 YFSETQ. The CDR3 covers 17 residues. V was cut by 2 bases and J by 0 bases, with 14 bases left in between. The CDR3 nucleotides are TGCGCCAGCAGCTTAAATTTAGGAGGGCCGAACACCGGGGAGCTGTTTTTT. Its translation is CASSLNLGGPNTGELFF.